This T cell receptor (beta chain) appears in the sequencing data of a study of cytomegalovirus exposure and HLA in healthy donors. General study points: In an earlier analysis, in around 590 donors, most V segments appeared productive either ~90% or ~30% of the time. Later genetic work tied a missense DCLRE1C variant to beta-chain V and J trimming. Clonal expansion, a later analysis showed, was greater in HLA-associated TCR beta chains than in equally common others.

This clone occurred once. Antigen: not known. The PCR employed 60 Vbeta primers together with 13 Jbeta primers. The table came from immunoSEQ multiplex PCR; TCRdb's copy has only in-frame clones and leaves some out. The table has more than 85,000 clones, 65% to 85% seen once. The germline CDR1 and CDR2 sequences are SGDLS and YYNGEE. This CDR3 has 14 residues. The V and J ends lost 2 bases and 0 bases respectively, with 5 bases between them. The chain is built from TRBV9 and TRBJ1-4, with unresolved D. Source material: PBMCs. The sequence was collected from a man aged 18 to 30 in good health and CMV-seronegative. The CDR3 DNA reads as TGTGCCAGCAGCGTTAGTGCAACTAATGAAAAACTGTTTTTT. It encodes CASSVSATNEKLFF.